A selection of T cell receptor beta chains follows, all from one sample in a study of T-cell reconstitution after alpha-beta-depleted transplantation in children. In TCRdb, the PCR reads were re-called with MiXCR into one record per CDR3 protein. The table records some 200,000 distinct CDR3 sequences, approximately 8% of them present only once. The sequencing here drew on PBMCs, mostly from graft donor cells, taken 360 days after TCRalphabeta/CD19-depleted stem cell transplant. These receptors were obtained from a male patient under 10 years old who had a stem cell transplant for acute myeloid leukemia, so the T cells may come from the graft donor. The CDR3 runs from the conserved cysteine through the conserved F or W. The D gene is left open where the match is weak. Expanded clones are given a class, and other clones once, few, many or no size at all.

clone_size	d_call	v_call	j_call	cdr3_nt	cdr3_aa
.	.	TRBV29-1	TRBJ2-3	TGCAGCGGTACGGGCCGGCGCAATACGCAGTATTTT	CSGTGRRNTQYF
.	.	TRBV7-8	TRBJ2-1	TGTGCCAGCAGCTTAAGGGGCCATGAGCAGTTCTTC	CASSLRGHEQFF
many	TRBD1	TRBV10-3	TRBJ2-3	TGTGCCATCGCCAGACAGGGCCCAACCACAGATACGCAGTATTTT	CAIARQGPTTDTQYF
few	.	TRBV6-5	TRBJ1-1	TGTGCCAGCAGTTCCACCAAGACAGAATCTAACACTGAAGCTTTCTTT	CASSSTKTESNTEAFF
.	TRBD2	TRBV20-1	TRBJ2-1	TGCAGTGCTAGAAATCAGCGGGGGGGGTTCAATGAGCAGTTCTTC	CSARNQRGGFNEQFF
many	TRBD2	TRBV5-6	TRBJ2-7	TGTGCCAGCAGCCCCCTAGCGGGAGGTATCTACGAGCAGTACTTC	CASSPLAGGIYEQYF
many	.	TRBV5-1	TRBJ2-1	TGCGCCAGCAGCGGGGACTCCTCCTACAATGAGCAGTTCTTC	CASSGDSSYNEQFF
many	TRBD1	TRBV3-1	TRBJ1-4	TGTGCCAGCAGCCATCGACAGGGCCCAACTAATGAAAAACTGTTTTTT	CASSHRQGPTNEKLFF
few	TRBD1	TRBV5-1	TRBJ2-1	TGCGCCAGCAGCTTGGCCGGACAGGGTCTTAATGAGCAGTTCTTC	CASSLAGQGLNEQFF
many	TRBD1	TRBV12-3/TRBV12-4	TRBJ1-4	TGTGCCAGCAGTCCCAGGGGGGAAAAACTGTTTTTT	CASSPRGEKLFF
few	TRBD1	TRBV12-3/TRBV12-4	TRBJ1-2	TGTGCCAGCAGTACCCGGACAGGTCCCGGGGTAGGCTACACCTTC	CASSTRTGPGVGYTF
many	.	TRBV10-3	TRBJ2-3	TGTGCCATCAACGAAGGGGGGACTGGCGGGGGTTTAATTACGCAGTATTTT	CAINEGGTGGGLITQYF
many	TRBD2	TRBV20-1	TRBJ2-1	TGCAGTGCCCAACTAGCGGGAGTCCCCAATGAGCAGTTCTTC	CSAQLAGVPNEQFF
.	.	TRBV18	TRBJ2-3	TGTGCCAGCTCACCCGGGACGGGGGGCATGGATACGCAGTATTTT	CASSPGTGGMDTQYF
.	.	TRBV12-3/TRBV12-4	TRBJ2-5	TGTGCCAGCAGTTTCGTGGGGGCCGGGGGGACCCAGTACTTC	CASSFVGAGGTQYF
few	.	TRBV11-3	TRBJ2-3	TGTGCCAGCAGCTTTAGCGGAGGAGGGGGAGATACGCAGTATTTT	CASSFSGGGGDTQYF
many	TRBD2	TRBV14	TRBJ2-3	TGTGCCAGCAGCCAAGTTGCGGGAGGTTCAGATACGCAGTATTTT	CASSQVAGGSDTQYF
few	TRBD2	TRBV10-3	TRBJ2-2	TGTGCCATCAGGGGGACTAGCGGGAGGGCGAGGACCGGGGAGCTGTTTTTT	CAIRGTSGRARTGELFF
few	TRBD2	TRBV5-1	TRBJ2-5	TGCGCCAGCAGAAAGCGGGAGATCGCAGAGACCCAGTACTTC	CASRKREIAETQYF
.	TRBD1	TRBV11-1	TRBJ2-2	TGTGCCAGCAGCGCCAGGGGGCTCGCGAACACCGGGGAGCTGTTTTTT	CASSARGLANTGELFF
.	.	TRBV20-1	TRBJ1-1	TGCAGTGCTACCGACTTGGGGAGGACTGAAGCTTTCTTT	CSATDLGRTEAFF
many	.	TRBV10-2	TRBJ2-4	TGCGCCAGCAGTGAGTCGTTAGTCCGGGACATTCAGTACTTC	CASSESLVRDIQYF
few	TRBD2	TRBV7-3	TRBJ2-3	TGTGCCAGCAGCTTCAGGCTAGCGGGTATCACAGATACGCAGTATTTT	CASSFRLAGITDTQYF
.	TRBD2	TRBV20-1	TRBJ2-6	TGCTGTGCTGAGTTTTTTGGGACTAGCGGCTCTGGGGCCAACGTCCTGACTTTC	CCAEFFGTSGSGANVLTF
.	.	TRBV7-9	TRBJ1-4	TGTGCCAGCAGGCCGCGCTTCGGACACCCCAAAGGAGAAAAACTGTTTTTT	CASRPRFGHPKGEKLFF
.	.	TRBV7-9	TRBJ2-1	TGTGCCAGCAGCTCCATATACAATGAGCAGTTCTTC	CASSSIYNEQFF
.	.	TRBV12-3/TRBV12-4	TRBJ1-5	TGTGCCAGTCGGGTGGGGAATCAGCCCCAGCATTTT	CASRVGNQPQHF
.	TRBD2	TRBV20-1	TRBJ2-5	TGCAGTGCTAGAGATATATCAGCGGGGAAACAAGAGACCCAGTACTTC	CSARDISAGKQETQYF
many	TRBD2	TRBV9	TRBJ2-1	TGTGCCAGCAGCCCTCAGACTAGCGGGAGCTCCTACAATGAGCAGTTCTTC	CASSPQTSGSSYNEQFF
few	.	TRBV20-1	TRBJ2-3	TGCAGTGCTAGGCAGTTAGCTATCAATACAGATACGCAGTATTTT	CSARQLAINTDTQYF
.	TRBD2	TRBV27	TRBJ2-5	TGTGCCAGCAGTTTAGTGACGGCGGGGGGGCCCCAAGAGACCCAGTACTTC	CASSLVTAGGPQETQYF
many	.	TRBV15	TRBJ1-4	TGTGCCACCAGCAGAGAGGGACTTAATGAAAAACTGTTTTTT	CATSREGLNEKLFF